The 18 T cell receptor beta chains given below trace back to one sample, sequenced in a study of shared clonotypes between healthy human individuals. Sequencing used immunoSEQ multiplex PCR; TCRdb keeps in-frame clones, though not all of them. In the table there are hundreds of thousands of clones, around 92% of which are singletons. Naive CD8 isolation took CD45RO-negative cells positively selected for CCR7 and excluded terminally differentiated effector memory CD45RA+ cells. The sequenced material came from naive CD8+ T cells sorted from blood. The origin of the receptors is a man aged 25-45 years in good health.

The genes are TRBV29-1 and TRBJ2-3; 10 bases map to TRBD2. Trimming removed 6 bases from V and 3 bases from J; junction bases left unmatched: 6. The CDR3 runs 14 residues. Germline assignment: CDR1 SQVTM and CDR2 ANQGSEA. CDR3 region: CSVGGLADTDTQYF. The CDR3 DNA follows: TGCAGCGTAGGAGGACTAGCGGATACAGATACGCAGTATTTT.

This clone occurred once. V usage is TRBV27 and J usage is TRBJ2-7; D gene ambiguous. CDR3 length: 13 residues. V shed 0 bases and J shed 2 bases, with 5 bases lying between them. Germline V CDR1 and CDR2: MNHEY, SMNVEV (reference sequence). The CDR3 sequence: CASSLSHTYEQYF. The CDR3, as DNA: TGTGCCAGCAGTTTATCCCACACCTACGAGCAGTACTTC.

About this clone: A junction boundary mismatches the germline segment, possibly from a read error. This CDR3 is also generated by other DNA sequences in the sample. The rearrangement joins TRBV27 to TRBJ2-1, with D unresolved. Looked up from germline, CDR1 is MNHEY and CDR2 is SMNVEV (reference sequence). The CDR3 runs 11 residues. CDR3 DNA sequence: TGTGCCAGCAGATTATACAATGAGCAGTTCTTC. Translation: CASRLYNEQFF.

This clone was recorded a few times. J is TRBJ2-3 and V is TRBV12-5; 11 bases line up with TRBD1. J was trimmed by 0 bases and V by 4 bases; bases with no gene match: 3. The CDR3 spans 16 residues. CDR1 LGHNT and CDR2 FRNRAP come from the germline V gene. The chain's CDR3 is CASGSGTGGSTDTQYF. DNA of the CDR3: TGTGCTAGTGGTTCGGGGACAGGGGGAAGCACAGATACGCAGTATTTT.

The V gene is TRBV6-5, the J gene TRBJ1-1; D is ambiguous. V shed 4 bases and J shed 1 base, with 13 bases lying between them. The CDR3 is 15 amino acids. Germline V CDR1 and CDR2: MNHEY, SVGAGI. As DNA, the CDR3 is TGTGCCAGCAGTTCCCCAGGCTGGGGGAACACTGAAGCTTTCTTT. Translating gives CASSSPGWGNTEAFF.

The chain links TRBV4-1 to TRBJ2-5; 8 bases match TRBD2. CDR1 is MGHRA, CDR2 YSYEKL, per germline. CDR3 length: 16 amino acids. J was trimmed by 5 bases and V by 2 bases; bases with no gene match: 10. CDR3 in amino acids: CASSQLATGGPETQYF. CDR3 in DNA: TGCGCCAGCAGCCAATTAGCTACGGGAGGGCCCGAGACCCAGTACTTC.

V gene TRBV20-1 combines with J gene TRBJ2-7; D gene uncertain. Germline CDR1 reads DFQATT; CDR2 reads SNEGSKA (reference sequence). V lost 6 bases and J 3 bases, leaving 9 bases between the germline ends. The CDR3 spans 11 residues. The DNA for the CDR3 is TGCAGTGCACCCGAAAACTACGAGCAGTACTTC. Its translation is CSAPENYEQYF.

V gene TRBV7-9 combines with J gene TRBJ1-4; D possibly corresponds to TRBD1 (5 bases). V lost 5 bases to trimming and J lost 5 bases, with 12 bases between them. Germline V gene data show CDR1 as SEHNR and CDR2 as FQNEAQ (reference sequence). This CDR3 spans 14 amino acids. CDR3 residues: CASSQQGLNEKLFF. As DNA, the CDR3 is TGTGCCAGCAGCCAGCAGGGTTTAAATGAAAAACTGTTTTTT.

The chain is built from TRBV7-8 and TRBJ2-1, with a possible D match to TRBD1 (5 bases). CDR3 size: 15 residues. Germline CDR1 SGHVS, CDR2 FQNEAQ. The V gene lost 4 bases and the J gene lost 7 bases, with 17 bases spanning the gap. The CDR3 DNA sequence: TGTGCCAGCAGCTCCCAGGGAATACAAGGAAATGAGCAGTTCTTC. Residues: CASSSQGIQGNEQFF.

This clone has a single count. This sample also contains other DNA sequences that code for the same CDR3. This chain connects TRBV13 to TRBJ2-3; D is ambiguous. Trimming left V 1 base short and J 2 bases short, with 1 base between. Germline CDR1 and CDR2: PRHDT and FYEKMQ (reference sequence). The length of the CDR3 is 12 residues. The CDR3 loop is CASSLATDTQYF. As DNA, the CDR3 is TGTGCCAGCAGCTTAGCCACAGATACGCAGTATTTT. The full variable domain, completed using reference TRBV13 and TRBJ2-3, is AAGVIQSPRHLIKEKRETATLKCYPIPRHDTVYWYQQGPGQDPQFLISFYEKMQSDKGSIPDRFSAQQFSDYHSELNMSSLELGDSALYFCASSLATDTQYFGPGTRLTVL.

The rearrangement links TRBV6-1 to TRBJ2-7, with a tentative D call TRBD2 (6 bases). CDR1 MNHNS and CDR2 SASEGT come from the germline V gene. The CDR3 extends over 15 amino acids. Trimming took 8 bases from V and 5 from J, leaving 22 bases between them. CDR3 loop: CASGRRRGGLDEQYF. DNA of the CDR3: TGTGCCAGCGGGAGGAGACGGGGTGGGTTGGACGAGCAGTACTTC.

J is TRBJ1-3 and V is TRBV14; D is possibly TRBD1 (6 bases). Germline V CDR1 and CDR2: SGHDN, FVKESK. Trimming stripped 3 bases from V and 4 bases from J, with 10 bases between. This CDR3 contains 14 residues. The CDR3 sequence is CASSQGAGGNTIYF. CDR3 DNA sequence: TGTGCCAGCAGCCAGGGGGCAGGAGGAAACACCATATATTTT.

The J gene is TRBJ2-2, the V gene TRBV18; D is undetermined. The CDR3 is 14 residues long. V shed 3 bases and J shed 9 bases, with 14 bases lying between them. Germline assignment: CDR1 KGHSH and CDR2 LQKENI. This chain's CDR3 is CASSPNVDLRELFF. CDR3 in DNA: TGTGCCAGCTCACCTAACGTCGATTTGAGGGAGCTGTTTTTT.

The rearrangement links TRBV5-4 to TRBJ2-1; a weak D match, TRBD2 (7 bases). The V end lost 2 bases, the J end lost 2 bases, and 11 bases lay between the germline ends. This CDR3 contains 15 residues. Germline V gives CDR1 SGHNT, CDR2 YYREEE (reference sequence). The CDR3 DNA reads as TGTGCCAGCAGCTTCGGCGGGGGCCCCTACAATGAGCAGTTCTTC. This gives the protein CASSFGGGPYNEQFF.

This chain connects TRBV5-1 to TRBJ2-2; no clear D. This CDR3 has 18 residues. Deletions cut 0 bases from V and 5 bases from J, with 20 bases between. From germline, CDR1 is SGHRS and CDR2 YFSETQ. CDR3 nucleotides: TGCGCCAGCAGCTTGGCCTGGCCATCGAATCCCCCGACCGGGGAGCTGTTTTTT. Translated, it gives CASSLAWPSNPPTGELFF.

The J gene is TRBJ2-1, the V gene TRBV7-6, with a tentative D call TRBD2 (6 bases). Germline CDR1 reads SGHVS; CDR2 reads FNYEAQ. This CDR3 comprises 18 residues. The V and J ends lost 0 bases and 3 bases respectively, with 18 bases between them. The CDR3 DNA follows: TGTGCCAGCAGCTTAGCAACGGGACTCCCACCCGTCTACAATGAGCAGTTCTTC. This encodes CASSLATGLPPVYNEQFF.

This chain uses TRBV2 with TRBJ2-7; 9 bases are a match to TRBD1. Germline V lookup: CDR1 SNHLY, CDR2 FYNNEI. The CDR3 consists of 16 residues. The trim removed 6 bases at V and 7 bases at J, leaving 16 bases unmatched. This chain's CDR3 is CASSQEVGQGTREQYF. In nucleotides, the CDR3 is TGTGCCAGCAGCCAAGAGGTTGGACAGGGGACCCGAGAGCAGTACTTC.

J is TRBJ1-5 and V is TRBV6-6, with 9 bases lining up with TRBD1. The ends lost 5 bases at V and 4 bases at J; junction bases unmatched: 6. This CDR3 spans 15 amino acids. Germline assignment: CDR1 MNHNY and CDR2 SVGAGI (reference sequence). The CDR3 is CASSRDRAGNQPQHF. CDR3 DNA sequence: TGTGCCAGCAGTCGGGACAGGGCCGGTAATCAGCCCCAGCATTTT.